This TCR beta chain came from a study of control samples from healthy donors and cancer patients. The repertoire was sequenced with immunoSEQ multiplex PCR; TCRdb's copy has only in-frame clones and lacks some. Here the sample spans about 130,000 clones, roughly 87% being singletons. The CDR3 consists of 13 residues. In germline, CDR1 is MNHEY, CDR2 SVGAGI. J was trimmed by 7 bases and V by 6 bases; bases with no gene match: 8. Sample: blood. The source of this sequence is a man aged 18 to 29 in good health. V gene TRBV6-5 combines with J gene TRBJ1-1; TRBD1 agrees at 7 bases. CDR3: CASRSTGVDEAFF. CDR3 nucleotide sequence: TGTGCCAGCAGGAGCACAGGGGTAGATGAAGCTTTCTTT.